Listed below are T cell receptor beta chains from one sample, sequenced in a study of blood T cell repertoires in COVID-19. The protocol was immunoSEQ multiplex PCR, while the TCRdb copy is restricted to in-frame clones and leaves out a portion. In the table there are about 97,000 clones, around 90% of which are singletons. The sequencing input was peripheral blood. These receptors came from a man aged 50 to 60 with COVID-19, enrolled during active disease. The CDR3 runs from the conserved cysteine through the conserved F or W. Each record gives: V gene, clone size, J gene, D gene, CDR3 protein, CDR3 DNA. A D gene is named only where the DNA matches it firmly. Clone size is not always given. Where it is, it says once, few, many or a class for expanded clones.

TRBV9	-	TRBJ2-2	TRBD1	CASSATAGQGIGELFF	TGTGCCAGCAGCGCGACCGCGGGACAGGGGATCGGGGAGCTGTTTTTT
TRBV5-3	once	TRBJ1-2	-	CARSLREAYGYTF	TGTGCCAGAAGCCTCAGGGAAGCCTATGGCTACACCTTC
TRBV6-5	-	TRBJ1-2	-	CASSPGEPGYTF	TGTGCCAGCAGCCCCGGGGAGCCGGGCTACACCTTC
TRBV3-1/TRBV3-2	-	TRBJ2-1	TRBD1	CASSQGTGVYNEQFF	TGTGCCAGCAGCCAAGGGACAGGGGTATACAATGAGCAGTTCTTC
TRBV13	once	TRBJ1-6	-	CASSLGADYNSPLHF	TGTGCCAGCAGCTTAGGGGCAGATTATAATTCACCCCTCCACTTT
TRBV19	few	TRBJ1-1	TRBD1	CASTFRGRVTEAFF	TGTGCCAGTACCTTCAGGGGGCGCGTGACTGAAGCTTTCTTT
TRBV12-3/TRBV12-4	-	TRBJ2-7	TRBD1	CASSRDRGSEQYF	TGTGCCAGCAGCAGGGACAGGGGGTCCGAGCAGTACTTC
TRBV2	-	TRBJ1-5	-	CASSALGNQPQHF	TGTGCCAGCAGCGCACTCGGGAATCAGCCCCAGCATTTT
TRBV27	-	TRBJ2-7	TRBD1	CASSLSGTGVHYEQYF	TGTGCCAGCAGTTTATCGGGGACAGGGGTTCACTACGAGCAGTACTTC
TRBV30	-	TRBJ2-2	-	CAWTLNTGELFF	TGTGCCTGGACACTGAACACCGGGGAGCTGTTTTTT
TRBV3-1/TRBV3-2	-	TRBJ2-7	-	CASSRLSGSYEQYF	TGTGCCAGCAGCCGCCTTTCAGGGTCCTACGAGCAGTACTTC
TRBV29-1	-	TRBJ2-3	-	CSVEADTDTQYF	TGCAGCGTTGAGGCGGACACAGATACGCAGTATTTT